This T cell receptor (beta chain) was documented in a study of human T cells and chemical hapten exposure. This clonotype was detected many times. CDR3 length: 17 amino acids. CDR1 is SGHDT and CDR2 is YYEEEE in the germline V gene. Trimming left V 1 base short and J 1 base short, with 17 bases between. TCRdb called the RACE reads again in MiXCR, with one record for every CDR3 protein. This sample yields tens of thousands of distinct CDR3 sequences, of which 6.5% to 8.5% are seen a single time; about 1.5% belongs to the top ten. Sample time point: pre-sensitization, week 0. Treatment given: therapeutic diphenylcyclopropenone sensitization with weekly scalp DPC.

The sequencing used whole blood, collected in connection with sensitization to the hapten diphenylcyclopropenone (DPC). This clonotype originated in a woman aged 25 to 39 with alopecia areata. Some clones in this sample may be carry-over from other donors' samples. This sequence joins TRBV5-6 and TRBJ1-2, with D possibly matching TRBD1 (5 bases). The CDR3 spells CASSLLRGAKGNYGYTF. The CDR3 coding sequence is TGTGCCAGCAGCTTGTTACGCGGGGCAAAGGGTAACTATGGCTACACCTTC.